The source of this T cell receptor (beta chain) is a study of CD8 T cells in ankylosing spondylitis. Study-level results: What seemed typical of ankylosing spondylitis blood was a TCR beta motif built from several highly homologous variants.

This clonotype showed up just a few times. Its antigen is unidentified. From the 5' RACE reads, TCRdb called clonotypes with MiXCR, one entry per CDR3 protein. The top ten clones hold over 0.8% of a sample with over 400,000 distinct CDR3 sequences, about 25% of them seen once. This CDR3 is built from 13 residues. V lost 0 bases, J lost 7 bases, and 10 bases lay in between. Germline lookup yields CDR1 DFQATT and CDR2 SNEGSKA (reference sequence). The material sequenced was blood, either unsorted or a sorted T cell fraction (not recorded which). The sequence came from a male donor with ankylosing spondylitis. This chain uses TRBV20-1 with TRBJ2-4; D is unclear. CDR3 sequence (DNA): TGCAGTGCTAGAGACCTAGTCAGTAACATTCAGTACTTC. Its protein is CSARDLVSNIQYF.